The source of this TCR beta chain is a study of cytomegalovirus exposure and HLA in healthy donors. Whole-study results and caveats: Later analysis demonstrated an association between a missense DCLRE1C variant and TCR beta V- and J-gene trimming.

A remark on this clone: Its antigen is still unknown.

13 Jbeta primers and 60 Vbeta primers were used for the PCR. Assay used: immunoSEQ multiplex PCR; TCRdb lists only in-frame clones, some missing. This sample's table has 45,000 to 65,000 clones. V lost 5 bases and J lost 4; bases outside the gene matches: 8. Germline lookup yields CDR1 LNHNV and CDR2 YYDKDF (reference sequence). The CDR3 spans 14 residues. This receptor was taken from a man between 18 and 35 years old in good health and CMV-seropositive. The V gene is TRBV15, the J gene TRBJ2-7; 7 nucleotides line up with TRBD1. The sequenced sample consisted of PBMCs. Here the CDR3 reads CATSEQGSSYEQYF. Here the CDR3 DNA reads TGTGCCACCAGCGAACAGGGGTCGAGTTACGAGCAGTACTTC.